Shown below are 4 T cell receptor beta chains from a single sample sequenced in a study of T cells expressing NK-cell markers. Reanalyzing the 5' RACE reads, TCRdb keeps one entry per CDR3 protein, without DNA. The table lists around 550,000 distinct CDR3 sequences. The sample taken for sequencing was blood T cells: a sorted CD56 or NKG2C T cell subset, CD4+ or CD8+ T cells, or bulk PBMC T cells (not recorded which). All receptors derive from a man between 18 and 29 years old in good health.

This chain joins TRBV7-2 and TRBJ2-2; without DNA, the TCRdb call of TRBD1 cannot be checked. CDR1 and CDR2 (germline): SGHTA, FQGNSA. The CDR3 length is 16 residues. The CDR3: CASSLLGQVITGELFF.

The chain uses TRBV5-6 and TRBJ2-1; the TCRdb D gene call, TRBD2, has no DNA to confirm it. The germline V gene encodes CDR1 SGHDT and CDR2 YYEEEE. The CDR3 spans 14 residues. CDR3 amino acids: CASSLLGLNNEQFF.

The chain combines TRBV12-3 or TRBV12-4 with TRBJ1-1. The CDR3 sequence is 13 residues long. CDR3 region: CASSGLGYDEAFF.

The chain combines TRBV5-5 with TRBJ2-1; TCRdb calls TRBD2, which cannot be checked without DNA. Germline values: CDR1 SGHKS, CDR2 YYEKEE (reference sequence). The CDR3 is made up of 15 amino acids. CDR3: CASSPTTSGRGEQFF.